Following are 5 T cell receptor beta chains from one sample sequenced in a study of response to subunit inactivated influenza vaccine. TCRdb re-called the RT-PCR reads through MiXCR, storing one row per CDR3 protein. The sample has about 800,000 distinct CDR3 sequences, about 20% seen once. The sequencing used PBMCs from blood, collected more than 4 days after vaccination. These receptors came from a man aged 50 or older who received an inactivated influenza vaccine.

The CDR3 sequence is CASSSGTSETQYF. CDR3 sequence (DNA): TGTGCCAGCAGCTCCGGGACGTCAGAGACCCAGTACTTC. The chain couples TRBV7-3 to TRBJ2-5; D could derive from TRBD1 or TRBD2 (5 bases each). V was trimmed by 4 bases and J by 4 bases, leaving 10 bases between them. This CDR3 has 13 residues. From germline, CDR1 is SGHTA and CDR2 FQGTGA.

This clonotype showed up just a few times. The chain carries TRBV7-2 and TRBJ2-1; D not certain. V was pared by 2 bases and J by 7 bases, with 15 bases between. The CDR3 contains 15 residues. CDR1 and CDR2 (germline): SGHTA, FQGNSA. The CDR3 region is CASSLIRQKRNEQFF. CDR3 sequence (DNA): TGTGCCAGCAGCTTAATCCGCCAAAAAAGGAATGAGCAGTTCTTC. Combining the CDR3 with reference TRBV7-2 and TRBJ2-1 gives the whole variable domain GAGVSQSPSNKVTEKGKDVELRCDPISGHTALYWYRQSLGQGLEFLIYFQGNSAPDKSGLPSDRFSAERTGGSVSTLTIQRTQQEDSAVYLCASSLIRQKRNEQFFGPGTRLTVL.

The chain recombines TRBV7-6 with TRBJ2-1; a possible D gene is TRBD2 (6 bases). Per the germline V gene, CDR1 is SGHVS and CDR2 is FNYEAQ. The ends were cut back, 1 base at V and 2 bases at J, with 15 bases in the middle. The CDR3 extends over 17 amino acids. CDR3 coding DNA: TGTGCCAGCAGCTTAGTAGGGGTTAGCGGACCCTACAATGAGCAGTTCTTC. It yields the protein CASSLVGVSGPYNEQFF.

This chain joins TRBV4-2 and TRBJ2-7; 7 nucleotides align to TRBD1. The germline V gene has CDR1 LGHNA and CDR2 YNFKEQ. J was trimmed by 4 bases and V by 3 bases; bases with no gene match: 12. The CDR3 length is 16 residues. The CDR3 is CASSQSWDSGFYEQYF. The DNA of the CDR3 is TGTGCCAGCAGCCAGTCCTGGGACAGTGGCTTTTACGAGCAGTACTTC.

The rearrangement joins TRBV6-2 or TRBV6-3 to TRBJ2-7; tentatively, D is TRBD2 (6 bases). V lost 7 bases and J 4 bases, leaving 17 bases between the germline ends. CDR1 is MNHEY, CDR2 SVGEGT, per germline. This CDR3 is 14 amino acids long. The CDR3 here is CASTRDGGQYEQYF. The CDR3 bases are TGTGCCAGCACGCGGGACGGAGGCCAATACGAGCAGTACTTC.